The 9 T cell receptor beta chains in this list originate from one sample, sequenced in a study of beta chain features in type 1 diabetes. Reverse transcribing all isolated RNA meant expressed TCRB transcripts were sequenced. TCRdb's table, derived via immunoSEQ multiplex PCR, lists solely in-frame clones and lacks some. The data show under 450,000 clones, about 14% seen once. Sequencing was carried out using naive CD4+ T cells from blood. Receptors originate from a woman younger than 35 in good health.

V usage is TRBV7-2 and J usage is TRBJ2-2; no clear D gene. The CDR3 is 15 residues long. Trimming removed 5 bases from V and 4 bases from J, with 14 bases in between. Per the germline V gene, CDR1 is SGHTA and CDR2 is FQGNSA. CDR3 sequence: CASSLLTSPTGELFF. For the CDR3, the DNA is TGTGCCAGCAGCCTCCTGACATCGCCCACCGGGGAGCTGTTTTTT.

This rearrangement joins TRBV2 to TRBJ2-7; 8 nucleotides match TRBD1. V gave up 2 bases and J gave up 3 bases; unmatched junction bases: 3. The length of the CDR3 is 14 residues. CDR1 is SNHLY and CDR2 is FYNNEI in the germline V gene. CDR3 amino acids: CASSEQGAYYEQYF. In nucleotides, the CDR3 is TGTGCCAGCAGTGAACAGGGGGCATACTACGAGCAGTACTTC.

CDR3 coding DNA: TGTGCCTGGAGCCGGACAGGGGTGGTGAAGACCCAGTACTTC. Translating gives CAWSRTGVVKTQYF. The genes are TRBV30 and TRBJ2-5, with 9 bases that match TRBD1. CDR1 GTSNPN and CDR2 SVGIG come from the germline V gene (reference sequence). Trimming took 3 bases from V and 6 from J; bases not matched to a gene: 8. The CDR3 totals 14 residues.

The chain uses TRBV18 and TRBJ1-5; the D gene is possibly TRBD1 (5 bases). Trimming shortened V by 5 bases and J by 4 bases, and 15 bases separated the two germline ends. Germline V gene data show CDR1 as KGHSH and CDR2 as LQKENI. CDR3 length equals 15 residues. The CDR3 nucleotides are TGTGCCAGCTCAGAAGACAGTGTCCCGAATCAGCCCCAGCATTTT. It encodes CASSEDSVPNQPQHF.

The gene calls are TRBV19 and TRBJ2-7; 9 nucleotides line up with TRBD2. V lost 5 bases and J lost 0; bases outside the gene matches: 8. The CDR3 covers 16 residues. The V gene's germline CDR1 is LNHDA and CDR2 SQIVND (reference sequence). The CDR3 region has the DNA TGTGCCAGTAGTGCCTCGACTAGCGGCCGCTCCTACGAGCAGTACTTC. Translated, it gives CASSASTSGRSYEQYF.

This clone occurred a few times. The chain couples TRBV9 to TRBJ2-7; 12 bases match TRBD2. The CDR3 totals 15 residues. The junction had 7 bases not matched to a gene; V was cut back by 3 bases and J by 6 bases. The V gene's germline CDR1 is SGDLS and CDR2 YYNGEE. CDR3 residues: CASSETLAGGAEQYF. The DNA of the CDR3 is TGTGCCAGCAGCGAGACCCTAGCGGGAGGGGCCGAGCAGTACTTC.

The chain joins TRBV30 to TRBJ1-3, with TRBD1 matching over 7 bases. This CDR3 is built from 17 residues. CDR1 is GTSNPN, CDR2 SVGIG, per germline (reference sequence). V gave up 3 bases and J gave up 7 bases; unmatched junction bases: 18. The CDR3 coding sequence is TGTGCCTGGAGGGTATCCGAAGGGGGCGCTAGACGGAACACCATATATTTT. Translation gives CAWRVSEGGARRNTIYF. The entire variable domain, with the rest obtained from reference TRBV30 and TRBJ1-3, is as follows: SQTIHQWPATLVQPVGSPLSLECTVEGTSNPNLYWYRQAAGRGLQLLFYSVGIGQISSEVPQNLSASRPQDRQFILSSKKLLLSDSGFYLCAWRVSEGGARRNTIYFGEGSWLTVV.

This chain links TRBV30 with TRBJ1-5, with 7 bases fitting TRBD1. Unmatched junction bases numbered 6, after V lost 7 bases and J lost 3 bases. The CDR3 covers 13 residues. Germline assignment: CDR1 GTSNPN and CDR2 SVGIG (reference sequence). This CDR3 reads CASAGGINQPQHF. CDR3 DNA: TGTGCCTCCGCAGGGGGAATCAATCAGCCCCAGCATTTT. The variable domain in full, with the rest retrieved from reference TRBV30 and TRBJ1-5, is SQTIHQWPATLVQPVGSPLSLECTVEGTSNPNLYWYRQAAGRGLQLLFYSVGIGQISSEVPQNLSASRPQDRQFILSSKKLLLSDSGFYLCASAGGINQPQHFGDGTRLSIL.

The V call is TRBV6-5, the J call TRBJ2-1; 9 positions agree with TRBD1. Germline V CDR1 and CDR2: MNHEY, SVGAGI. V trimming: 2 bases; J trimming: 8 bases; junction bases outside the gene matches: 10. CDR3 length equals 16 residues. CDR3 in amino acids: CASSYIPNRGLYEQFF. CDR3 DNA sequence: TGTGCCAGCAGTTACATTCCAAACAGGGGGCTCTATGAGCAGTTCTTC.